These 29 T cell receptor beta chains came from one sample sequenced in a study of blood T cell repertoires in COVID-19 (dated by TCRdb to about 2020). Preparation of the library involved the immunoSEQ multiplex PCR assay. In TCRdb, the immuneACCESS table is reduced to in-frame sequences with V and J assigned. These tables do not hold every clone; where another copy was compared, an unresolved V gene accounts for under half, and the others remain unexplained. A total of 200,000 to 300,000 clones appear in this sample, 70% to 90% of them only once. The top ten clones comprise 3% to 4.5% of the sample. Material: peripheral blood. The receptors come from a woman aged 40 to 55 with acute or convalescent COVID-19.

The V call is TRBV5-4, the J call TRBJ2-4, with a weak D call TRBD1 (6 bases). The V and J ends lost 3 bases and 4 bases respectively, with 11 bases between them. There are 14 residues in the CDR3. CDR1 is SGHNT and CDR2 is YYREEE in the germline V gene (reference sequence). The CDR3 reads CASSSQGFKNIQYF. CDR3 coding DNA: TGTGCCAGCAGCTCACAGGGATTTAAAAACATTCAGTACTTC.

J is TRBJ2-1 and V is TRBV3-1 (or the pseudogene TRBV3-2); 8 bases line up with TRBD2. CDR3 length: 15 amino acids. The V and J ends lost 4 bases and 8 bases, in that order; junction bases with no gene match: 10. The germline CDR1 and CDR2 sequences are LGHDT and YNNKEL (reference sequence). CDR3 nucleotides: TGTGCCAGCAGCCTAGCGGGGTCCGAGGAGGATGAGCAGTTCTTC. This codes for CASSLAGSEEDEQFF.

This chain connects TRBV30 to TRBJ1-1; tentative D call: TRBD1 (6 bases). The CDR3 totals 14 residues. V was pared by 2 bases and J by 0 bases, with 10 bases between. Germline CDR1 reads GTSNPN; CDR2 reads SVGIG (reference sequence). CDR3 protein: CAWSFGGMNTEAFF. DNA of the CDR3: TGTGCCTGGAGTTTTGGGGGCATGAACACTGAAGCTTTCTTT. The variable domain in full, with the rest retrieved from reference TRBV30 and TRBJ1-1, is SQTIHQWPATLVQPVGSPLSLECTVEGTSNPNLYWYRQAAGRGLQLLFYSVGIGQISSEVPQNLSASRPQDRQFILSSKKLLLSDSGFYLCAWSFGGMNTEAFFGQGTRLTVV.

The CDR3 loop is CASSYGQVSNEQFF. CDR3 nucleotide sequence: TGTGCCAGCAGTTATGGACAGGTCAGCAATGAGCAGTTCTTC. The genes are TRBV6-6 and TRBJ2-1; 7 bases fit TRBD1. Germline CDR1 MNHNY, CDR2 SVGAGI (reference sequence). The CDR3 consists of 14 residues. After removal of 3 bases from V and 6 bases from J, the junction contained 5 bases not matched to a gene.

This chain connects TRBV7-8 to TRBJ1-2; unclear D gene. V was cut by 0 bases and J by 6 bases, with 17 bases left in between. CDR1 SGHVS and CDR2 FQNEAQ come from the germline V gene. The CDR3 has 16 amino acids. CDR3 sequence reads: CASSLALPHSEDGYTF. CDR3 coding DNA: TGTGCCAGCAGCTTAGCGCTTCCACACTCGGAGGATGGCTACACCTTC.

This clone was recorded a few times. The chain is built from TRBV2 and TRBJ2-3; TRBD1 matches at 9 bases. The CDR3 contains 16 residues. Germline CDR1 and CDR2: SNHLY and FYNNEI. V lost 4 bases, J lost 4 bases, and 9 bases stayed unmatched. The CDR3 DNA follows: TGTGCCAGCAGTGGATTATACAGGGGGCGCGCAGATACGCAGTATTTT. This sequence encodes CASSGLYRGRADTQYF.

The CDR3, as DNA: TGCGCCAGCAGCTCGGGACAGGGGGCGCTAGTCAGTGGCTACACCTTC. This gives the protein CASSSGQGALVSGYTF. The V gene is TRBV5-1, the J gene TRBJ1-2; 12 bases are a match to TRBD1. The CDR3 has 16 amino acids. V was pared by 3 bases and J by 7 bases, with 10 bases of the junction left unmatched. Germline V CDR1 and CDR2: SGHRS, YFSETQ.

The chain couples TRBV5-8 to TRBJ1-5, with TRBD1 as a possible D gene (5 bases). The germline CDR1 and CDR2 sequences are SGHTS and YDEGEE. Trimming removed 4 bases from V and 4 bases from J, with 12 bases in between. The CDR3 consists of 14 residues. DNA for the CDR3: TGTGCCAGCAGCGTTTGGGGGGGTAATCAGCCCCAGCATTTT. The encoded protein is CASSVWGGNQPQHF.

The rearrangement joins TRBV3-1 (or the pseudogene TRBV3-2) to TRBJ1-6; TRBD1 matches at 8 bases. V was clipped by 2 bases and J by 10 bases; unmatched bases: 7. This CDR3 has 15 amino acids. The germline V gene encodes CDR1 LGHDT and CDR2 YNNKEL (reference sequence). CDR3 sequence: CASSQSGTGSSPLHF. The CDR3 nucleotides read TGTGCCAGCAGCCAATCCGGGACAGGTAGCTCACCCCTCCACTTT.

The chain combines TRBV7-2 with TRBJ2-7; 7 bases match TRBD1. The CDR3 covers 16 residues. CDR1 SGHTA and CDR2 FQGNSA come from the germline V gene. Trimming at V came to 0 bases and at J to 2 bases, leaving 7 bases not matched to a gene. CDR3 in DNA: TGTGCCAGCAGCTTAGCGGCCGACAGGGTTGCCTACGAGCAGTACGTC. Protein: CASSLAADRVAYEQYV.

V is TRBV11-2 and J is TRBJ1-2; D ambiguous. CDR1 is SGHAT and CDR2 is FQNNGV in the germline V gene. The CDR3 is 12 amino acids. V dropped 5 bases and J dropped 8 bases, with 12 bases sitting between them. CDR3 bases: TGTGCCAGCAGCGCCCGAGGGTGGGGCTACACCTTC. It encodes CASSARGWGYTF.

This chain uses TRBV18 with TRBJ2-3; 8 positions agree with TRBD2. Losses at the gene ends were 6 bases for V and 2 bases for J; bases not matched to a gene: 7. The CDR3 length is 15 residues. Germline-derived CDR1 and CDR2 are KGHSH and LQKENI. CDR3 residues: CASSLSAGVTDTQYF. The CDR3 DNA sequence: TGTGCCAGCTCCCTCTCAGCGGGGGTCACAGATACGCAGTATTTT.

CDR3 coding DNA: TGCGCCAGCAGCTTGGGAGCTAGCGGGGGGGCCCACGAGCAGTACGTC. Its protein product is CASSLGASGGAHEQYV. The rearrangement uses TRBV5-1 and TRBJ2-7; 12 bases map to TRBD2. In germline, CDR1 is SGHRS, CDR2 YFSETQ. Germline trimming cut 0 bases from V and 5 bases from J; bases unmatched to any gene: 6. This CDR3 has 16 residues.

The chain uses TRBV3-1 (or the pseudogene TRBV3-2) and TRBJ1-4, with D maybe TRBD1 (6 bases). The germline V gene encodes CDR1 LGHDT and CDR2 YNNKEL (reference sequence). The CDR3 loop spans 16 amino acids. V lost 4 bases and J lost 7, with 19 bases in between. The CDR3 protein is CASSPTEGGESEKLFF. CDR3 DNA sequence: TGTGCCAGCAGCCCCACCGAGGGGGGGGAGAGTGAAAAACTGTTTTTT.

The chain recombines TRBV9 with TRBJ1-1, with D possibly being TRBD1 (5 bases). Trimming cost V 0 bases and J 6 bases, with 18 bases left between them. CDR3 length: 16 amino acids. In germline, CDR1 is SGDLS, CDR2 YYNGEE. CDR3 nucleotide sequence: TGTGCCAGCAGCGTAGGAATAGGGGAGGGGAGCGCTGAAGCTTTCTTT. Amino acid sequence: CASSVGIGEGSAEAFF.

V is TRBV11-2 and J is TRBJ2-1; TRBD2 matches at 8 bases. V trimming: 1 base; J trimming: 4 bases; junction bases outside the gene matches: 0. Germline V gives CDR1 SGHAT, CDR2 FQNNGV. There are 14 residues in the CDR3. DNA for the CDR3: TGTGCCAGCAGCTTAGCGGGGGGGTACAATGAGCAGTTCTTC. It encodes CASSLAGGYNEQFF.

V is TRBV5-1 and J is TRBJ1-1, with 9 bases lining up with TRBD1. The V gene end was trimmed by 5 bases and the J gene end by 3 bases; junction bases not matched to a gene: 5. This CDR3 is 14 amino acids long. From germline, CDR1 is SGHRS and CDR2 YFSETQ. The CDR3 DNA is TGCGCCAGCAGTTGGACAGGGGCGCACACTGAAGCTTTCTTT. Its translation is CASSWTGAHTEAFF.

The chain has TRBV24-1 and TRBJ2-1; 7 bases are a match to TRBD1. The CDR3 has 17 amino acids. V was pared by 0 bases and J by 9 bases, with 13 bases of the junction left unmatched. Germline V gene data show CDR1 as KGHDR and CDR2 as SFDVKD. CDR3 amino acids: CATSDLQTGPKGAEQFF. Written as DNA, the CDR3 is TGTGCCACCAGTGATTTGCAGACGGGACCAAAGGGGGCTGAGCAGTTCTTC.

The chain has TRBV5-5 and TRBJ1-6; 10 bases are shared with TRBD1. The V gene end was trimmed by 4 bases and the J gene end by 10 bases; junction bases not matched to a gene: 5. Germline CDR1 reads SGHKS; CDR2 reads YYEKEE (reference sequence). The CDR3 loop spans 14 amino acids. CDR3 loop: CASSRDRGGSPLHF. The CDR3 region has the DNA TGTGCCAGCAGCAGGGACAGGGGAGGATCACCCCTCCACTTT.

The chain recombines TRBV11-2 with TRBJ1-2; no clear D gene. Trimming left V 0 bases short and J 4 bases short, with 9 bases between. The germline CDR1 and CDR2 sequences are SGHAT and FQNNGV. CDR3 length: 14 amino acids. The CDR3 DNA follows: TGTGCCAGCAGCTTAGAGGCAGGAAGCTATGGCTACACCTTC. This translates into CASSLEAGSYGYTF.

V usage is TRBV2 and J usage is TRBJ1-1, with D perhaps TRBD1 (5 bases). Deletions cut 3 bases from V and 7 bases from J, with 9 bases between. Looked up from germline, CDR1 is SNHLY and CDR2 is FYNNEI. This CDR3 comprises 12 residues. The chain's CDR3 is CASSDRAFEAFF. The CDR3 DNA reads TGTGCCAGCAGTGACAGGGCATTTGAAGCTTTCTTT.

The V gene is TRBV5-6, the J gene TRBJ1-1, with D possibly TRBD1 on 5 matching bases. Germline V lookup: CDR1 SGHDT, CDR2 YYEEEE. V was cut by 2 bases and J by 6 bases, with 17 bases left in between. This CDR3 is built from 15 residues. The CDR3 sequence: CASSLRGRKGAEAFF. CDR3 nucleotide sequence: TGTGCCAGCAGCTTAAGGGGCCGAAAAGGGGCTGAAGCTTTCTTT.

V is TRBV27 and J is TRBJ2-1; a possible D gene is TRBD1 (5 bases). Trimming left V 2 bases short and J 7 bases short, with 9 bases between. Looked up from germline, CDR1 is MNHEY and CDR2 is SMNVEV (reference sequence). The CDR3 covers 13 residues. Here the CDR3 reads CASSLRGLNEQFF. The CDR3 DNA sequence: TGTGCCAGCAGTTTAAGGGGCCTGAATGAGCAGTTCTTC.

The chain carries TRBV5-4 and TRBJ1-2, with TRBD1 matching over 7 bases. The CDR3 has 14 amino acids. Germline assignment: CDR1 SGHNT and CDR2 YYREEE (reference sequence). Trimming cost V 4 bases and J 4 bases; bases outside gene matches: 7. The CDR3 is CASSPGTEIYGYTF. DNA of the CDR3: TGTGCCAGCAGCCCCGGGACAGAGATCTATGGCTACACCTTC.

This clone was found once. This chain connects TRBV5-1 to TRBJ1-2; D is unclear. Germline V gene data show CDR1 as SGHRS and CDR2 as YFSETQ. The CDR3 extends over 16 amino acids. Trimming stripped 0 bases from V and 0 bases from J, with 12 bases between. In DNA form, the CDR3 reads TGCGCCAGCAGCTTGGTAGAGGCCGGCTCTAACTATGGCTACACCTTC. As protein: CASSLVEAGSNYGYTF.

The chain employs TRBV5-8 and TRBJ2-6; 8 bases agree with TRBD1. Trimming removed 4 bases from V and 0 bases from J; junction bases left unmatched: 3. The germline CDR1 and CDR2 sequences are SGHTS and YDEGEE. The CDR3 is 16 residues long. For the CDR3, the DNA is TGTGCCAGCAGCCACGGACAGGGCTCTGGGGCCAACGTCCTGACTTTC. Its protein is CASSHGQGSGANVLTF.

CDR3 nucleotides: TGTGCCAGCAGCGTCGGGGGTCCTACCGGGGAGCTGTTTTTT. It specifies CASSVGGPTGELFF. The chain links TRBV2 to TRBJ2-2, with D tentatively TRBD2 (6 bases). Germline CDR1 SNHLY, CDR2 FYNNEI. The ends were cut back, 6 bases at V and 5 bases at J, with 13 bases in the middle. The CDR3 is made up of 14 amino acids. The full variable domain, with the rest looked up from reference TRBV2 and TRBJ2-2, is EPEVTQTPSHQVTQMGQEVILRCVPISNHLYFYWYRQILGQKVEFLVSFYNNEISEKSEIFDDQFSVERPDGSNFTLKIRSTKLEDSAMYFCASSVGGPTGELFFGEGSRLTVL.

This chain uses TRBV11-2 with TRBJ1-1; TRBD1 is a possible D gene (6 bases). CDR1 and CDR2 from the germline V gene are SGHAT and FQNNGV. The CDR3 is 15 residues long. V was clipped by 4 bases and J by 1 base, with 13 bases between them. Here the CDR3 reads CASSSSGQTNTEAFF. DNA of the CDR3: TGTGCCAGCAGCTCGTCCGGACAGACGAACACTGAAGCTTTCTTT.

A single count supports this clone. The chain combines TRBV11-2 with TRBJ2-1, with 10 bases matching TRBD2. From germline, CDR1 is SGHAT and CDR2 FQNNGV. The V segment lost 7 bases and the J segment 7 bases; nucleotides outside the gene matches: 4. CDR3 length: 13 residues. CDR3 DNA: TGTGCCAGCAAGGTAGCGGGGGGAAATGAGCAGTTCTTC. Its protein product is CASKVAGGNEQFF. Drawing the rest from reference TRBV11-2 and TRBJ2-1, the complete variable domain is EAGVAQSPRYKIIEKRQSVAFWCNPISGHATLYWYQQILGQGPKLLIQFQNNGVVDDSQLPKDRFSAERLKGVDSTLKIQPAKLEDSAVYLCASKVAGGNEQFFGPGTRLTVL.